A selection of T cell receptor beta chains follows, all from one sample in a study of cytomegalovirus exposure and HLA in healthy donors. The repertoire was sequenced with immunoSEQ multiplex PCR; TCRdb's copy has only in-frame clones and lacks some. Of roughly 160,000 clones detected, around 80% appear once; the ten largest clones hold 1%. The sequenced material came from PBMCs. The receptors here all came from a woman in her 50s in good health and CMV-seropositive. CDR3s include the opening cysteine and the closing phenylalanine or tryptophan. The size of a clone is reported for some rows only, either as once, few or many, or as a class for expanded clones.

>TRBJ1-2|NA|13|TRBV6-6
CASSRDTTDGYTF
>TRBJ1-2|NA|15|TRBV7-8
CASSLGRQAYYGYTF
>TRBJ2-7|once|15|TRBV11-2
CASSLELAGSYEQYF
>TRBJ2-3|NA|14|TRBV4-1
CASSQEELTDTQYF
>TRBJ1-6|few|15|TRBV4-2
CASSQDWTGVTPLHF
>TRBJ2-7|NA|17|TRBV5-8
CASNLEVRQTVTYEQYF
>TRBJ2-5|NA|16|TRBV7-2
CASSLGFGRGQETQYF
>TRBJ2-2|NA|16|TRBV5-4
CASSLRDRGDTGELFF
>TRBJ1-1|few|14|TRBV11-2
CASSSDRGVTEAFF
>TRBJ1-1|few|14|TRBV7-2
CASSLGQWNTEAFF
>TRBJ2-7|NA|13|TRBV7-9
CASSWDRTYEQYF
>TRBJ2-6|once|18|TRBV5-8
CASSLVLQAESGANVLTF
>TRBJ1-1|NA|13|TRBV5-1
CASSRDSRERAFF
>TRBJ2-7|NA|19|TRBV7-8
CASSLARASGRYSSYEQYF
>TRBJ1-4|NA|16|TRBV28
CASSMLRQGKSEKLFF
>TRBJ1-2|NA|15|TRBV12-5
CASGLNGRGREGYTF
>TRBJ2-1|NA|18|TRBV18
CASSPPIRGLWLPKEQFF
>TRBJ1-1|once|14|TRBV9
CASSPGVPKTEAFF
>TRBJ2-3|NA|18|TRBV11-3
CASSYAPQGAGHTDTQYF
>TRBJ1-3|NA|16|TRBV5-6
CASSPRDRFLGNTIYF
>TRBJ1-1|NA|13|TRBV27
CASTPSGGTEAFF
>TRBJ2-5|NA|14|TRBV5-1
CASSLVRGRETQYF
>TRBJ1-2|NA|14|TRBV6-5
CASRTLGGEYGYTF
>TRBJ2-7|NA|15|TRBV6-1
CASSAPGQGSYEQYF
>TRBJ1-1|once|14|TRBV6-1
CASSRIRGSTEAFF
>TRBJ1-1|NA|15|TRBV5-1
CASSLGDRGFTEAFF
>TRBJ1-2|NA|16|TRBV7-9
CASSTTRDRENYGYTF
>TRBJ2-1|NA|13|TRBV27
CASSLPDRVEQFF
>TRBJ2-1|NA|21|TRBV5-1
CASSAGLAGLTYTSSYNEQFF
>TRBJ1-4|NA|15|TRBV14
CASSQERSTNEKLFF
>TRBJ2-1|NA|13|TRBV5-1
CASSSLRYNEQFF
>TRBJ2-7|NA|14|TRBV10-3
CAISEKSGFDEQYF
>TRBJ2-7|NA|14|TRBV10-3
CAISDSSGSREQYF